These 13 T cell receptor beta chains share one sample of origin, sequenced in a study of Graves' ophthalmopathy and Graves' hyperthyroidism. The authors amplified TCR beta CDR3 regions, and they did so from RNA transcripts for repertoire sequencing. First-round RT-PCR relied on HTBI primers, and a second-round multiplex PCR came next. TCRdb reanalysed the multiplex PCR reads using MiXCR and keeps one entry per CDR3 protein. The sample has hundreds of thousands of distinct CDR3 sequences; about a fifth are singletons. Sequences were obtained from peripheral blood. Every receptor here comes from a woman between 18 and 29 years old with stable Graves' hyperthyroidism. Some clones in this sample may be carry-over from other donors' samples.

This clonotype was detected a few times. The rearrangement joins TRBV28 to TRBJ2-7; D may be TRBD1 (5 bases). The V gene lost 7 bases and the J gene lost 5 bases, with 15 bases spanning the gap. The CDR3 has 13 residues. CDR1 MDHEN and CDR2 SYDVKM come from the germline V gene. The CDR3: CASIDQGRDEQYF. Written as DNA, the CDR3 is TGTGCCAGCATCGACCAGGGTCGGGACGAGCAGTACTTC.

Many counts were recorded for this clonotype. Here the CDR3 reads CASSLDGEKNIQYF. Here the CDR3 DNA reads TGTGCCAGCAGTTTAGACGGAGAGAAAAACATTCAGTACTTC. This rearrangement joins TRBV12-3 or TRBV12-4 to TRBJ2-4; D remains unclear. The V gene lost 1 base and the J gene lost 4 bases, with 8 bases spanning the gap. The CDR3 is made up of 14 amino acids.

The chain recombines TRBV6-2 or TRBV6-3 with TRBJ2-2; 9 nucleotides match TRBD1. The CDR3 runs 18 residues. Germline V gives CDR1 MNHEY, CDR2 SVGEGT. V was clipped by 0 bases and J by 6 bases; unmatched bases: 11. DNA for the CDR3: TGTGCCAGCAGTTACTCCCGGGACAGGGACCAAAAGCCCGGGGAGCTGTTTTTT. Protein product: CASSYSRDRDQKPGELFF.

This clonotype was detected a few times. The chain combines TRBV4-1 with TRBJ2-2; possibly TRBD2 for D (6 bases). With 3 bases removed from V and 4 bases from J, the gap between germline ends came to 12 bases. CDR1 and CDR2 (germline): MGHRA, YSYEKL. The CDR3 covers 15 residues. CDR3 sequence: CASSQRDWLTGELFF. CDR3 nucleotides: TGCGCCAGCAGCCAGCGGGACTGGCTCACCGGGGAGCTGTTTTTT.

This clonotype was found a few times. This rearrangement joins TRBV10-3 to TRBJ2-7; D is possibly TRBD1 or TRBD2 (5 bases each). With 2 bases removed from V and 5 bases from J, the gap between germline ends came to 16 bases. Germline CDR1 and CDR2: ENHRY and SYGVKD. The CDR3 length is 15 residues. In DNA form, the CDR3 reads TGTGCCATCAGTGAGAGGCCCGGGGCGAGCAACGAGCAGTACTTC. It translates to CAISERPGASNEQYF.

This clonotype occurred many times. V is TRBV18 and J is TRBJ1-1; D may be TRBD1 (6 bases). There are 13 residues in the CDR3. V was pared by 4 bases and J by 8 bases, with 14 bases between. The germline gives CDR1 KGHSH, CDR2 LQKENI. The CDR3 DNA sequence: TGTGCCAGCTCACGGGGAGGGGGGCTCGAAGCTTTCTTT. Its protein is CASSRGGGLEAFF. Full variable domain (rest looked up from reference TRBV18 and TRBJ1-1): NAGVMQNPRHLVRRRGQEARLRCSPMKGHSHVYWYRQLPEEGLKFMVYLQKENIIDESGMPKERFSAEFPKEGPSILRIQQVVRGDSAAYFCASSRGGGLEAFFGQGTRLTVV.

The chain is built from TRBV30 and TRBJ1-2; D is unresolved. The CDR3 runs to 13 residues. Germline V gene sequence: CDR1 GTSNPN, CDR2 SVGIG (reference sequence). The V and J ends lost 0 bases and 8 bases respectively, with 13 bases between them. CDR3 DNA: TGTGCCTGGAGTGTACGATGGGCTGAAGGCTACACCTTC. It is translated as CAWSVRWAEGYTF.

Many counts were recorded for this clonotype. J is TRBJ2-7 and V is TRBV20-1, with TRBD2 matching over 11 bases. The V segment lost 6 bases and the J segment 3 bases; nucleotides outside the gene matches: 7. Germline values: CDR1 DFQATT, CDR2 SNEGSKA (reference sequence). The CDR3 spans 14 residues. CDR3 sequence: CSAPLAGGDYEQYF. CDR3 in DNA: TGCAGTGCCCCCCTAGCGGGAGGAGACTACGAGCAGTACTTC.

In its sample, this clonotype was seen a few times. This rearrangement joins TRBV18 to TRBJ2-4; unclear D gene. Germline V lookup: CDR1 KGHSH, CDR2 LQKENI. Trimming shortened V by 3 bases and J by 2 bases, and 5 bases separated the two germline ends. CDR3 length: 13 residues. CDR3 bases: TGTGCCAGCTCACCGGCGCCCAAAAACATTCAGTACTTC. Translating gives CASSPAPKNIQYF.

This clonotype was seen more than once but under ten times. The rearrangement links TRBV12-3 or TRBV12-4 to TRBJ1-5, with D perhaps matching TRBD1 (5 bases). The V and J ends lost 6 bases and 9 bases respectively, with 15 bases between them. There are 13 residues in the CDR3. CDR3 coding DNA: TGTGCCAGCAGCAGGGACCCACCAGCGCCCCAGCATTTT. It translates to CASSRDPPAPQHF.

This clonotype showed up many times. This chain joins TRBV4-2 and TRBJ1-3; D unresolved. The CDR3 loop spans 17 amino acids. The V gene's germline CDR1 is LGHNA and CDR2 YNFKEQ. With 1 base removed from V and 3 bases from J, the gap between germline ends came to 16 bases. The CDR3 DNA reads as TGTGCCAGCAGCCAAGGGCCCTCAAACGGTGGTGGAAACACCATATATTTT. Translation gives CASSQGPSNGGGNTIYF.

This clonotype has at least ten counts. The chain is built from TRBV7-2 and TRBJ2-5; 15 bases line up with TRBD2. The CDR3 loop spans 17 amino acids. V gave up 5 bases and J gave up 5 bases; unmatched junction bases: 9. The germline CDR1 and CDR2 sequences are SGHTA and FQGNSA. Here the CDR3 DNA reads TGTGCCAGCAGCCCTAGGACTAGCGGGGGGGCCGGGGAGACCCAGTACTTC. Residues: CASSPRTSGGAGETQYF.

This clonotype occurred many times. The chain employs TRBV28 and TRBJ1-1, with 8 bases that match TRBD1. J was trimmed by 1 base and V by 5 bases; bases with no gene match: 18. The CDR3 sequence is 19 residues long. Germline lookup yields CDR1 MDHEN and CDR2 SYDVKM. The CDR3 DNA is TGTGCCAGCAGTCACCTGACAGGGGCGCTCGGTGAGGGGAACACTGAAGCTTTCTTT. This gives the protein CASSHLTGALGEGNTEAFF.